This T cell receptor (beta chain) was observed in a study of T cell responses to AZD1222 COVID-19 vaccine. General study findings and limits: There were repertoire samples only from the period after the peak T cell response. Along spike, vaccine-associated CD4 TCRs were found throughout, with dominance at 160-218 and 743-854.

On this clone itself: Its antigen is as yet unknown.

Second-dose intervals near 4 or 12 weeks were combined. The CDR3 is 16 amino acids. The V gene's germline CDR1 is LGHNT and CDR2 FRNRAP. Trimming removed 7 bases at V and 6 bases at J, with 22 bases between. Repertoires were generated with immunoSEQ multiplex PCR, while TCRdb's copy carries only in-frame clones and drops some. The sample holds approximately 93,000 clones, approximately 90% seen once. The rearrangement uses TRBV12-5 and TRBJ2-1; D gene ambiguous. The clonotype was recovered from an adult who received the AZD1222 COVID-19 vaccine. This sample comprised peripheral blood, obtained 28 days after the second AZD1222 dose. CDR3 nucleotide sequence: TGTGCTAGTGCCTCATCTGTCGGCCCGGAATTCAATGAGCAGTTCTTC. It specifies CASASSVGPEFNEQFF.